One and the same sample provided the 30 T cell receptor beta chains below, sequenced in a study of CD8+ T cells in alopecia areata. TCR sequencing used cDNA made by reverse transcription of extracted RNA. Repertoires were generated with immunoSEQ multiplex PCR, while TCRdb's copy carries only in-frame clones and drops some. This table has approximately 98,000 clones, about 60% appearing once. Input material: NKG2D-low CD8+ T cells sorted from blood. The receptors here all came from a human donor with alopecia areata.

The J gene is TRBJ2-7, the V gene TRBV6-1, with 13 bases that match TRBD2. J was trimmed by 7 bases and V by 9 bases; bases with no gene match: 6. Germline CDR1 reads MNHNS; CDR2 reads SASEGT. The CDR3 runs 13 residues. The CDR3 DNA reads as TGTGCCAGTGGACTAGCGGGAGTTTGGGAGCAGTACTTC. It yields the protein CASGLAGVWEQYF.

This clone was recorded at least ten times. The chain carries TRBV6-6 and TRBJ1-3; D remains unclear. Germline V lookup: CDR1 MNHNY, CDR2 SVGAGI (reference sequence). The CDR3 loop spans 15 amino acids. V gave up 2 bases and J gave up 0 bases, with 8 bases separating them. The CDR3 loop reads CASSYPSISGNTIYF. The CDR3 nucleotides read TGTGCCAGCAGTTACCCGTCGATCTCTGGAAACACCATATATTTT.

This clone was observed a handful of times. This chain connects TRBV5-5 to TRBJ2-1, with 10 bases matching TRBD2. The trim removed 4 bases at V and 9 bases at J, leaving 7 bases unmatched. The CDR3 has 14 amino acids. Germline V gene sequence: CDR1 SGHKS, CDR2 YYEKEE (reference sequence). The chain's CDR3 is CASSPGVAGGEQFF. The CDR3 coding sequence is TGTGCCAGCAGCCCGGGGGTAGCGGGAGGTGAGCAGTTCTTC.

This clone was detected once. V usage is TRBV4-1 and J usage is TRBJ1-5; D ambiguous. Germline CDR1 MGHRA, CDR2 YSYEKL. The length of the CDR3 is 13 residues. V lost 0 bases and J 6 bases, leaving 6 bases between the germline ends. CDR3 in amino acids: CASSQDLTQPQHF. The CDR3 DNA sequence: TGCGCCAGCAGCCAAGATCTCACTCAGCCCCAGCATTTT.

The chain combines TRBV29-1 with TRBJ1-1, with unresolved D. V was cut by 3 bases and J by 6 bases, with 17 bases left in between. Per germline, CDR1 SQVTM and CDR2 ANQGSEA. The CDR3 covers 14 residues. The CDR3 loop is CSVESRMRLAEAFF. DNA of the CDR3: TGCAGCGTTGAGTCCCGGATGAGACTTGCTGAAGCTTTCTTT.

This clone was seen more than once but under ten times. The chain employs TRBV4-1 and TRBJ2-7; tentatively, D is TRBD1 or TRBD2 (6 bases each). V was clipped by 1 base and J by 10 bases, with 23 bases between them. Germline loops: CDR1 MGHRA, CDR2 YSYEKL. The CDR3 covers 16 residues. DNA for the CDR3: TGCGCCAGCAGCCAAGGAGGGGTACAGGGAGGAAAAGAACAGTACTTC. It translates to CASSQGGVQGGKEQYF.

Points on this clone: One end of the junction fails to match germline, which may point to a read error. The chain joins TRBV5-5 to TRBJ2-7, with D possibly TRBD2 on 5 matching bases. Germline V gene data show CDR1 as SGHKS and CDR2 as YYEKEE (reference sequence). The CDR3 covers 12 residues. The CDR3 here is CASSLRGYEQYF. The CDR3 bases are TGTGCCAGCAGCTTGCGGGGTTACGAGCAATACTTC. The full variable domain, in which reference TRBV5-5 and TRBJ2-7 provide the parts outside the CDR3, is DAGVTQSPTHLIKTRGQQVTLRCSPISGHKSVSWYQQVLGQGPQFIFQYYEKEERGRGNFPDRFSARQFPNYSSELNVNALLLGDSALYLCASSLRGYEQYFGPGTRLTVT.

This chain links TRBV27 with TRBJ2-7; D remains ambiguous. V was pared by 5 bases and J by 3 bases, with 14 bases between. Germline CDR1 is MNHEY and CDR2 is SMNVEV (reference sequence). The CDR3 is made up of 14 amino acids. The CDR3 loop reads CASSPSWIDYEQYF. CDR3 DNA sequence: TGTGCCAGCAGTCCCTCTTGGATTGACTACGAGCAGTACTTC.

The J gene is TRBJ1-5, the V gene TRBV5-1; D remains ambiguous. Germline V CDR1 and CDR2: SGHRS, YFSETQ. The CDR3 spans 14 residues. V gave up 0 bases and J gave up 2 bases, with 6 bases separating them. The CDR3 bases are TGCGCCAGCAGCTTGGACTGGGGCAATCAGCCCCAGCATTTT. This encodes CASSLDWGNQPQHF.

The chain recombines TRBV7-8 with TRBJ2-7; D may match TRBD1 or TRBD2 (5 bases each). The germline V and J ends were trimmed by 3 bases and 7 bases, with 19 bases remaining between them. CDR3 length equals 15 residues. Germline assignment: CDR1 SGHVS and CDR2 FQNEAQ. CDR3: CASSLDRDASQEQYF. The DNA for the CDR3 is TGTGCCAGCAGCTTGGACCGGGACGCTTCACAGGAGCAGTACTTC.

With regard to this clone: Within the sample, other DNA sequences also encode this same CDR3. The chain combines TRBV5-6 with TRBJ2-7; 7 bases line up with TRBD1. From germline, CDR1 is SGHDT and CDR2 YYEEEE. The CDR3 sequence is 13 residues long. J gave up 2 bases and V 4 bases, and 3 bases lay outside the gene matches. The CDR3, as DNA: TGTGCCAGCAGCCCGGGGACAGCCTACGAGCAGTACTTC. This codes for CASSPGTAYEQYF.

J is TRBJ2-7 and V is TRBV9, with 7 bases lining up with TRBD2. Germline-derived CDR1 and CDR2 are SGDLS and YYNGEE. With 3 bases clipped from V and 5 bases from J, the junction kept 8 bases outside the gene matches. CDR3 length: 14 residues. CDR3 DNA: TGTGCCAGCAGCGGGGGAGGGGAAAGCAACGAGCAGTACTTC. Amino acid sequence: CASSGGGESNEQYF.

The chain employs TRBV4-1 and TRBJ1-2, with D possibly TRBD1 on 6 matching bases. The CDR3 extends over 15 amino acids. Germline V lookup: CDR1 MGHRA, CDR2 YSYEKL. Trimming took off 4 bases at V and 3 bases at J, with 15 bases between the two ends. In DNA form, the CDR3 reads TGCGCCAGCAGCCCCCCAGGAGGGGGGTACTATGGCTACACCTTC. It specifies CASSPPGGGYYGYTF.

This chain links TRBV29-1 with TRBJ1-1; 8 bases are a match to TRBD1. The junction had 10 bases not matched to a gene; V was cut back by 7 bases and J by 0 bases. Germline lookup yields CDR1 SQVTM and CDR2 ANQGSEA. CDR3 size: 15 residues. The CDR3 sequence is CSGGQGGEVNTEAFF. CDR3 in DNA: TGCAGCGGCGGACAGGGAGGAGAAGTGAACACTGAAGCTTTCTTT.

This clone was counted between two and nine times. The V call is TRBV5-6, the J call TRBJ2-3; D is unresolved. V lost 2 bases, J lost 0 bases, and 10 bases lay in between. The CDR3 covers 15 residues. The V gene's germline CDR1 is SGHDT and CDR2 YYEEEE. DNA of the CDR3: TGTGCCAGCAGCTTCGAGTTTGCTAGCACAGATACGCAGTATTTT. It translates to CASSFEFASTDTQYF.

J is TRBJ2-3 and V is TRBV30, with D possibly called TRBD1 or TRBD2 (5 bases each). Germline V gene lookup returns CDR1 GTSNPN and CDR2 SVGIG (reference sequence). V was pared by 1 base and J by 6 bases, with 11 bases between. This CDR3 region has 13 residues. The CDR3 nucleotides are TGTGCCTGGAGTGGGGGGATCTTTGATACGCAGTATTTT. Encoded protein: CAWSGGIFDTQYF.

The chain uses TRBV14 and TRBJ2-7; D is unresolved. CDR3 length: 12 amino acids. Trimming removed 4 bases at V and 4 bases at J, with 8 bases between. Looked up from germline, CDR1 is SGHDN and CDR2 is FVKESK. CDR3 sequence (DNA): TGTGCCAGCAGCCCCGGAAGGTACGAGCAGTACTTC. Translated: CASSPGRYEQYF.

A few counts support this clone. The gene calls are TRBV7-9 and TRBJ1-1; TRBD1 matches 7 bases. The CDR3 extends over 14 amino acids. Germline CDR1 SEHNR, CDR2 FQNEAQ (reference sequence). After removal of 4 bases from V and 4 bases from J, the junction contained 6 bases not matched to a gene. The CDR3 here is CASSSGTVLTEAFF. In DNA form, the CDR3 reads TGTGCCAGCAGCTCTGGGACAGTCCTCACTGAAGCTTTCTTT.

The rearrangement links TRBV7-8 to TRBJ2-1; no definite D call. The CDR3 is made up of 11 amino acids. Between the trimmed V and J ends, which lost 4 bases and 10 bases, there was a span of 8 bases. Germline loops: CDR1 SGHVS, CDR2 FQNEAQ. CDR3 DNA sequence: TGTGCCAGCAGCTATGGACCCGAGCAGTTCTTC. This gives the protein CASSYGPEQFF. The whole variable domain, filled in from reference TRBV7-8 and TRBJ2-1, reads GAGVSQSPRYKVAKRGQDVALRCDPISGHVSLFWYQQALGQGPEFLTYFQNEAQLDKSGLPSDRFFAERPEGSVSTLKIQRTQQEDSAVYLCASSYGPEQFFGPGTRLTVL.

The table lists this clone with a few counts. The rearrangement uses TRBV4-1 and TRBJ2-3, with D uncertain. The CDR3 loop spans 14 amino acids. The ends were cut back, 1 base at V and 1 base at J, with 6 bases in the middle. CDR1 and CDR2 from the germline V gene are MGHRA and YSYEKL. CDR3 loop: CASSQGVGTDTQYF. In DNA, the CDR3 is TGCGCCAGCAGCCAAGGGGTTGGCACAGATACGCAGTATTTT.

The chain recombines TRBV19 with TRBJ2-7; possibly TRBD1 or TRBD2 for D (6 bases each). Germline V gives CDR1 LNHDA, CDR2 SQIVND (reference sequence). The CDR3 covers 13 residues. V gave up 3 bases and J gave up 7 bases, with 13 bases separating them. CDR3 in amino acids: CASSISGAGEQYF. The CDR3, as DNA: TGTGCCAGTAGTATCTCGGGGGCAGGGGAGCAGTACTTC.

This clone was detected only a few times. This chain links TRBV27 with TRBJ2-5, with D possibly being TRBD1 (5 bases). V was pared by 2 bases and J by 4 bases, with 8 bases between. Per the germline V gene, CDR1 is MNHEY and CDR2 is SMNVEV (reference sequence). The CDR3 loop spans 13 amino acids. CDR3 loop: CASSLAGIETQYF. The CDR3 DNA sequence: TGTGCCAGCAGTTTAGCAGGGATAGAGACCCAGTACTTC.

This clone appeared once. This chain joins TRBV27 and TRBJ2-7; no clear D. V was clipped by 1 base and J by 4 bases, with 8 bases between them. Germline V lookup: CDR1 MNHEY, CDR2 SMNVEV (reference sequence). The CDR3 contains 13 residues. The CDR3 spells CASSLFNGYEQYF. In DNA form, the CDR3 reads TGTGCCAGCAGTTTATTTAACGGGTACGAGCAGTACTTC.

The genes are TRBV27 and TRBJ1-1, with D unresolved. This CDR3 has 15 residues. V dropped 2 bases and J dropped 0 bases, with 10 bases sitting between them. In germline, CDR1 is MNHEY, CDR2 SMNVEV (reference sequence). Here the CDR3 reads CASSLPGSMNTEAFF. CDR3 sequence (DNA): TGTGCCAGCAGTTTACCGGGCAGTATGAACACTGAAGCTTTCTTT.

This clone was seen more than once but under ten times. CDR3 in DNA: TGTGCCAGCAGCCCCATGAGGGGGACCCAGTACTTC. Protein: CASSPMRGTQYF. This chain links TRBV28 with TRBJ2-5; D is perhaps TRBD1 or TRBD2 (5 bases each). This CDR3 has 12 residues. The germline CDR1 and CDR2 sequences are MDHEN and SYDVKM. The V gene lost 6 bases and the J gene lost 7 bases, with 12 bases spanning the gap.

Only a few counts were recorded for this clone. The chain joins TRBV29-1 to TRBJ2-1, with D maybe TRBD1 (6 bases). CDR3 length: 12 amino acids. CDR1 and CDR2 (germline): SQVTM, ANQGSEA. The CDR3 loop is CIGYTGNNEQFF. The CDR3, as DNA: TGCATCGGATACACAGGGAACAATGAGCAGTTCTTC.

The chain links TRBV25-1 to TRBJ2-1; D might be TRBD1 or TRBD2, each matching 5 bases. Germline CDR1 reads MGHDK; CDR2 reads SYGVNS. CDR3 length: 11 amino acids. V was shortened by 8 bases and J by 7 bases, with 9 bases between the two germline ends. The DNA of the CDR3 is TGTGCCAGCGGGACCGTTAATGAGCAGTTCTTC. Protein sequence: CASGTVNEQFF. Complete variable domain (other parts from reference TRBV25-1 and TRBJ2-1): EADIYQTPRYLVIGTGKKITLECSQTMGHDKMYWYQQDPGMELHLIHYSYGVNSTEKGDLSSESTVSRIRTEHFPLTLESARPSHTSQYLCASGTVNEQFFGPGTRLTVL.

This clone showed up just a few times. This rearrangement joins TRBV27 to TRBJ1-5, with D unresolved. This CDR3 comprises 13 residues. CDR1 is MNHEY, CDR2 SMNVEV, per germline (reference sequence). Between the trimmed V and J ends, which lost 4 bases and 3 bases, there was a span of 7 bases. CDR3 sequence (DNA): TGTGCCAGCAGTTCGGGGTACAATCAGCCCCAGCATTTT. It translates to CASSSGYNQPQHF.

This clone has more than one count but fewer than ten. The chain links TRBV7-9 to TRBJ2-1; the D gene is possibly TRBD1 (5 bases). V was trimmed by 3 bases and J by 7 bases, leaving 7 bases between them. This CDR3 has 12 amino acids. Germline V gene lookup returns CDR1 SEHNR and CDR2 FQNEAQ (reference sequence). The CDR3: CASSFAGNEQFF. In DNA, the CDR3 is TGTGCCAGCAGCTTCGCAGGGAATGAGCAGTTCTTC.

The chain carries TRBV15 and TRBJ2-5; D perhaps matches TRBD2 (6 bases). Germline loops: CDR1 LNHNV, CDR2 YYDKDF (reference sequence). The CDR3 consists of 18 residues. The CDR3 loop is CATTGTRGILASEETQYF. Here the CDR3 DNA reads TGTGCAACTACGGGGACGAGAGGAATTTTGGCTAGCGAAGAGACCCAGTACTTC.